These T cell receptor beta chains were read from a single sample in a study of shared clonotypes between healthy human individuals. Assay used: immunoSEQ multiplex PCR; TCRdb lists only in-frame clones, some missing. Found here are about 490,000 clones, 81% of them singletons; the top ten hold about 13%. The sample taken for sequencing was PBMCs. Receptors were obtained from a woman in her forties in good health. Some clones in this sample may be carry-over from other donors' samples. CDR3s include the opening cysteine and the closing phenylalanine or tryptophan.

J gene: TRBJ2-1; CDR3 length: 15; V gene: TRBV6-5; CDR3 protein: CASRSGVAEYNEQFF
J gene: TRBJ2-1; CDR3 length: 14; V gene: TRBV18; CDR3 protein: CASQGLAGGDEQFF
J gene: TRBJ1-2; CDR3 length: 15; V gene: TRBV10-3; CDR3 protein: CAISESRESNYGYTF
J gene: TRBJ2-7; CDR3 length: 10; V gene: TRBV27; CDR3 protein: CASSGNEQYF
J gene: TRBJ1-2; CDR3 length: 12; V gene: TRBV10-3; CDR3 protein: CAITGTGDGYTF
J gene: TRBJ2-7; CDR3 length: 13; V gene: TRBV28; CDR3 protein: CASRRGTSYEQYF
J gene: TRBJ2-5; CDR3 length: 15; V gene: TRBV18; CDR3 protein: CASSPLGSTKGTQYF
J gene: TRBJ1-2; CDR3 length: 14; V gene: TRBV15; CDR3 protein: CATSPDRVVWGYTF
J gene: TRBJ2-5; CDR3 length: 16; V gene: TRBV21-1; CDR3 protein: CASSNGGSAAGETQYF
J gene: TRBJ1-3; CDR3 length: 15; V gene: TRBV2; CDR3 protein: CASSSLRGGRNTIYF
J gene: TRBJ2-1; CDR3 length: 14; V gene: TRBV9; CDR3 protein: CASSVGSGYNERFF
J gene: TRBJ2-5; CDR3 length: 16; V gene: TRBV5-1; CDR3 protein: CASSLAQGRARETQYF
J gene: TRBJ1-4; CDR3 length: 15; V gene: TRBV9; CDR3 protein: CASSGAGATNEKLFF
J gene: TRBJ1-1; CDR3 length: 13; V gene: TRBV18; CDR3 protein: CASSESGGTEAFF
J gene: TRBJ2-3; CDR3 length: 13; V gene: TRBV21-1; CDR3 protein: CASSKADGDTQYF
J gene: TRBJ2-3; CDR3 length: 14; V gene: TRBV2; CDR3 protein: CASSDRLAGDTQYF
J gene: TRBJ2-7; CDR3 length: 14; V gene: TRBV5-3; CDR3 protein: CARSLGPGAHEQYF
J gene: TRBJ2-6; CDR3 length: 15; V gene: TRBV6-5; CDR3 protein: CASSYSGGGANVLTF
J gene: TRBJ2-1; CDR3 length: 16; V gene: TRBV4-2; CDR3 protein: CASSQSGTSGAQEQFF
J gene: TRBJ2-7; CDR3 length: 12; V gene: TRBV7-2; CDR3 protein: CASSRDRYEQYF
J gene: TRBJ1-1; CDR3 length: 12; V gene: TRBV25-1; CDR3 protein: CASSDTNTEAFF
J gene: TRBJ2-2; CDR3 length: 13; V gene: TRBV18; CDR3 protein: CASSGTNTGELFF
J gene: TRBJ2-1; CDR3 length: 14; V gene: TRBV7-9; CDR3 protein: CASSYSSSYNEQFF
J gene: TRBJ1-3; CDR3 length: 15; V gene: TRBV5-1; CDR3 protein: CASSLGDSSGNTIYF
J gene: TRBJ2-4; CDR3 length: 13; V gene: TRBV6-6; CDR3 protein: CASSYLSGDIQYF
J gene: TRBJ2-5; CDR3 length: 15; V gene: TRBV18; CDR3 protein: CASAKTSGSRETQYF
J gene: TRBJ2-2; CDR3 length: 16; V gene: TRBV7-3; CDR3 protein: CASSYAGTKNTGELFF
J gene: TRBJ2-1; CDR3 length: 15; V gene: TRBV5-4; CDR3 protein: CASSQDGGRYNEQFF
J gene: TRBJ1-1; CDR3 length: 14; V gene: TRBV5-1; CDR3 protein: CASSLDRGNTEAFF
J gene: TRBJ2-5; CDR3 length: 14; V gene: TRBV11-1; CDR3 protein: CASSLQGLRETQYF
J gene: TRBJ2-1; CDR3 length: 16; V gene: TRBV7-9; CDR3 protein: CASSPPYRGTYNEQFF
J gene: TRBJ2-7; CDR3 length: 12; V gene: TRBV28; CDR3 protein: CATRPRLHEQYF
J gene: TRBJ2-7; CDR3 length: 15; V gene: TRBV19; CDR3 protein: CASSRWLAGPNEQYF
J gene: TRBJ2-3; CDR3 length: 13; V gene: TRBV30; CDR3 protein: CARWDSSTDTQYF
J gene: TRBJ2-7; CDR3 length: 12; V gene: TRBV2; CDR3 protein: CASNRASYEQYF
J gene: TRBJ1-1; CDR3 length: 17; V gene: TRBV4-1; CDR3 protein: CASSPVGRVPGNTEAFF
J gene: TRBJ2-7; CDR3 length: 13; V gene: TRBV11-3; CDR3 protein: CASSHSRSGEQYF